The table lists the clone carrying this T cell receptor beta chain with a count of one. Its specificity is unknown. Assay used: immunoSEQ multiplex PCR; TCRdb lists only in-frame clones, some missing. The sample yields roughly 48,000 clones, approximately 70% seen once. Per germline, CDR1 MNHNS and CDR2 SASEGT. This CDR3 comprises 12 residues. Trimming at V came to 7 bases and at J to 5 bases, leaving 4 bases not matched to a gene. The sample originates from a study of STAT5B mutations in CD4+ large granular lymphocyte leukemia. Overall study findings and caveats: Compared with healthy controls (2/35), patient top clones favored TRBV06 (8/27). Less than 30% of private leukemic clonotypes occurred rarely in other patients' non-leukemic repertoires.

Controls came from buffy coats of healthy blood donors. The receptor was isolated from a human donor in good health. The chain links TRBV6-1 to TRBJ1-2; 7 positions match TRBD1. Sequencing was performed on CD4+ T cells from blood buffy coats. CDR3 DNA: TGTGCCAGCACTGAGGACAGGTATGGCTACACCTTC. It specifies CASTEDRYGYTF.